The entry below gives a single T cell receptor (beta chain) sequence along with its context. Its antigen is unknown. The authors incorporated unique molecular identifiers into the TCR beta cDNA libraries. TCRdb re-derived calls from the PCR reads in MiXCR, one entry per CDR3 protein. The table shows under 900,000 distinct CDR3 sequences, with about 53% occurring only once. The data belong to a study of post-analysis software for immune sequencing data. Study-wide results and limits: Patients showed TRBV5-6, TRBV5-1 and TRBV20-1 among about five TRBV segments more frequent than in controls. Controls significantly exceeded multiple sclerosis patients in normalized Chao1 diversity.

J gave up 7 bases and V 5 bases, and 6 bases lay outside the gene matches. The germline CDR1 and CDR2 sequences are DFQATT and SNEGSKA (reference sequence). The CDR3 runs 12 residues. The V call is TRBV20-1, the J call TRBJ1-2, with TRBD1 matching over 8 bases. The TCR comes from a girl aged 10-17 years with multiple sclerosis. Sequencing was carried out using blood. CDR3 coding DNA: TGCAGTGCTGGCTCAGGGGGCGCTGGCTACACCTTC. Encoded protein: CSAGSGGAGYTF.